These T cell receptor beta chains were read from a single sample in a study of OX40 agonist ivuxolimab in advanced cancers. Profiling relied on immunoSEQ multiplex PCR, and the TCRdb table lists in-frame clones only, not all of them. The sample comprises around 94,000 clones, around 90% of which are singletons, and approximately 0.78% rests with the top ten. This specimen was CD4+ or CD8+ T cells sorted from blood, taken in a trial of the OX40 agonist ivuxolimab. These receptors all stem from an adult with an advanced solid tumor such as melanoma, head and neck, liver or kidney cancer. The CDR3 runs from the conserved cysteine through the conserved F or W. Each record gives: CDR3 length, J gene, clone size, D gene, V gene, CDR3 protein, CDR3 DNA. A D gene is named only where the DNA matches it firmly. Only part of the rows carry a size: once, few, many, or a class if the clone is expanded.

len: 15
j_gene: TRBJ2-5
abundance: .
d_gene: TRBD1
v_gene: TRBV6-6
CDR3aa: CASSNGEGAVETQYF
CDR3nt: TGTGCCAGCAGTAACGGTGAGGGGGCTGTTGAGACCCAGTACTTC

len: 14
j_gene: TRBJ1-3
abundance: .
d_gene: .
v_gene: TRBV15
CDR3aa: CATTKGWAGNTIYF
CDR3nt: TGTGCCACCACAAAAGGGTGGGCTGGAAACACCATATATTTT

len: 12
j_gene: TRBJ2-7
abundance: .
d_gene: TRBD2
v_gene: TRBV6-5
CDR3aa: CASRGGTYEQYF
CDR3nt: TGTGCCAGCAGGGGAGGGACGTACGAGCAGTACTTC

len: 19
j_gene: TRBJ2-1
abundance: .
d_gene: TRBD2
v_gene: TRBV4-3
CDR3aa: CASSQDRGLAGGRGNEQFF
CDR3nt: TGCGCCAGCAGCCAAGACAGGGGACTAGCGGGAGGACGGGGCAATGAGCAGTTCTTC

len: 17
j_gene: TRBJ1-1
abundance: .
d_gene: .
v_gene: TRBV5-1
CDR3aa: CASSPAATAGIGTEAFF
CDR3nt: TGCGCCAGCAGCCCGGCCGCCACCGCAGGGATTGGTACTGAAGCTTTCTTT

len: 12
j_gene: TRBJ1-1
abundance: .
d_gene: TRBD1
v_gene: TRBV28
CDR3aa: CASTLGQGHAFF
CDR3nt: TGTGCCAGCACTCTGGGACAGGGACATGCTTTCTTT

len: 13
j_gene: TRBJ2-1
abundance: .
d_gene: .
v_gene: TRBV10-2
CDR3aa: CASNKGSYNEQFF
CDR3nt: TGCGCCAGCAACAAGGGATCCTACAATGAGCAGTTCTTC

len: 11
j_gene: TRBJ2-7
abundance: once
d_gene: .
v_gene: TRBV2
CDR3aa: CASSLIYEQYF
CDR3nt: TGTGCCAGCAGCCTTATATACGAGCAGTACTTC

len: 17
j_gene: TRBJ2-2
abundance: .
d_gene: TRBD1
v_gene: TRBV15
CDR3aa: CATSRDLGQGGTGELFF
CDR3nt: TGTGCCACCAGCAGAGATCTCGGACAGGGTGGGACCGGGGAGCTGTTTTTT

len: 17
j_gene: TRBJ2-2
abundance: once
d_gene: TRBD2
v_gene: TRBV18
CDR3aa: CASSPEAGGPRTGELFF
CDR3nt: TGTGCCAGCTCACCTGAAGCGGGAGGGCCGCGAACCGGGGAGCTGTTTTTT

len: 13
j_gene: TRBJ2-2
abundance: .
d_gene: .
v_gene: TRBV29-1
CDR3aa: CSVGQGGNGELFF
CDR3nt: TGCAGCGTTGGGCAGGGCGGGAACGGGGAGCTGTTTTTT

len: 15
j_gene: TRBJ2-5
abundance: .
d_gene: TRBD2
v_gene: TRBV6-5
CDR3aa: CASNGLAGNQETQYF
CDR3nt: TGTGCCAGCAACGGACTAGCGGGTAACCAAGAGACCCAGTACTTC

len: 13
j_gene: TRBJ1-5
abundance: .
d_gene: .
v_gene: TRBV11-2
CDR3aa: CASSLGGGQPQHF
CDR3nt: TGTGCCAGCAGCTTAGGGGGGGGCCAGCCCCAGCATTTT

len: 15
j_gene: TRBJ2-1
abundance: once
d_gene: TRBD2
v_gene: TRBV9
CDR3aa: CASSVVAGVHNEQFF
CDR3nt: TGTGCCAGCAGCGTAGTTGCGGGAGTACACAATGAGCAGTTCTTC

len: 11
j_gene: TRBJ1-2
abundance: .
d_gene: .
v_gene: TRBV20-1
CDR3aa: CSVGTAYGYTF
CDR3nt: TGCAGTGTCGGGACCGCATATGGCTACACCTTC

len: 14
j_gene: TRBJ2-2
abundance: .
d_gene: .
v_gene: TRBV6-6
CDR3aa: CASSYRSHTGELFF
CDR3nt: TGTGCCAGCAGTTACCGGTCCCACACCGGGGAGCTGTTTTTT

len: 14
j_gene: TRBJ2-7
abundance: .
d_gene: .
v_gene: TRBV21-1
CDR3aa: CASSKALAGYEQYF
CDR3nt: TGTGCCAGCAGCAAAGCACTAGCAGGCTACGAGCAGTACTTC

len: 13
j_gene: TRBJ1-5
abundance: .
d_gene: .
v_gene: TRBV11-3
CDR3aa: CASSQDINQPQHF
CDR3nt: TGTGCCAGCAGCCAAGACATTAATCAGCCCCAGCATTTT

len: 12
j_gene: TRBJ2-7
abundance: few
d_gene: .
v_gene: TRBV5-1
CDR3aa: CASSLGLAEQYF
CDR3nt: TGCGCCAGCAGCTTGGGCCTGGCCGAGCAGTACTTC

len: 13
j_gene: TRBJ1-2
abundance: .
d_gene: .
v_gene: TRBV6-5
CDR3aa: CASSDPPSYGYTF
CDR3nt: TGTGCCAGCAGTGACCCTCCCAGCTATGGCTACACCTTC

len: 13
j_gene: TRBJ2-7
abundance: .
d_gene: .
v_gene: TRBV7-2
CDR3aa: CASSCPNCYEQYF
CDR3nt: TGTGCCAGCAGCTGCCCGAATTGCTACGAGCAGTACTTC

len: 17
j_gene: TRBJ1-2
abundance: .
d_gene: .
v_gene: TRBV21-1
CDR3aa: CASSKGSAEGLPYGYTF
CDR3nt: TGTGCCAGCAGCAAAGGATCAGCGGAGGGGCTCCCCTATGGCTACACCTTC

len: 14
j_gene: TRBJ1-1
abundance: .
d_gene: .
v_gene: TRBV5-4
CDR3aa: CASSLQRRNTEAFF
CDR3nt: TGTGCCAGCAGCTTGCAGAGGCGGAACACTGAAGCTTTCTTT

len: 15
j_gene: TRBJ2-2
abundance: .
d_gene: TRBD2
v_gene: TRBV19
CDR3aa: CASSIWREGPGELFF
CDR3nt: TGTGCCAGTAGTATATGGCGGGAGGGCCCCGGGGAGCTGTTTTTT

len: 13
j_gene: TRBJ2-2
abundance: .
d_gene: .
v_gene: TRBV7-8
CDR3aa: CASSFTRAGELFF
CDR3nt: TGTGCCAGCAGCTTTACTCGGGCCGGGGAGCTGTTTTTT

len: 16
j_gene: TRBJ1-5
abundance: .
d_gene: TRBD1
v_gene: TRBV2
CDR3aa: CASSLLGQGTFEPQHF
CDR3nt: TGTGCCAGCAGTCTCCTGGGACAGGGGACCTTCGAGCCCCAGCATTTT

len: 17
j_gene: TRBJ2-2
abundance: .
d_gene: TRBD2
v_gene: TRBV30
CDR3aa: CAWSVLSLAETTGELFF
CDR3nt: TGTGCCTGGAGTGTACTAAGTCTAGCGGAAACCACCGGGGAGCTGTTTTTT

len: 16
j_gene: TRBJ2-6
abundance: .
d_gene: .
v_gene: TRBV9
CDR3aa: CASSILGGSGANVLTF
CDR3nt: TGTGCCAGCAGCATCTTAGGGGGATCTGGGGCCAACGTCCTGACTTTC

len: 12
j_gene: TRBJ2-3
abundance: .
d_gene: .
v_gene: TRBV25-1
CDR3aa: CASSVQGYTQYF
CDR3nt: TGTGCCAGCAGTGTACAGGGATATACGCAGTATTTT

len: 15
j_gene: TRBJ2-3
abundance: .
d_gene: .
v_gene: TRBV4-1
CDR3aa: CASSQDEGGTDTQYF
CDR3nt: TGCGCCAGCAGCCAAGATGAGGGGGGAACAGATACGCAGTATTTT

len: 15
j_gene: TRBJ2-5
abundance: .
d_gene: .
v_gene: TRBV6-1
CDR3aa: CASSALGQGWETQYF
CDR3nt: TGTGCCAGCAGCGCTCTGGGTCAGGGTTGGGAGACCCAGTACTTC

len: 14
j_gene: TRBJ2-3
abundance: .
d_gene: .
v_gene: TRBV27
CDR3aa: CASKPQGSTDTQYF
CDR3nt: TGTGCCAGTAAACCCCAGGGAAGCACAGATACGCAGTATTTT

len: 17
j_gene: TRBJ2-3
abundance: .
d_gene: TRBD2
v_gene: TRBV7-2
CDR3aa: CASSRTSGRAGADTQYF
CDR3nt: TGTGCCAGCAGCAGGACTAGCGGGAGGGCGGGCGCAGATACGCAGTATTTT

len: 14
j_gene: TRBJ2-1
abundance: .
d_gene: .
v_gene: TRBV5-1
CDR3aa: CASMTGTSYNEQFF
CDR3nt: TGCGCCAGCATGACCGGGACTTCCTACAATGAGCAGTTCTTC

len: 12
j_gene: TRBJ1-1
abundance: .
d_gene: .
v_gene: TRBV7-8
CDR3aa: CASSPRTDEAFF
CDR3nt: TGTGCCAGCAGCCCAAGGACAGATGAAGCTTTCTTT

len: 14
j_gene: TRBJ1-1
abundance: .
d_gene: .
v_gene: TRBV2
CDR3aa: CASSEIRDSIVAFF
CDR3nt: TGTGCCAGCAGTGAAATCCGGGACTCGATAGTAGCTTTCTTT

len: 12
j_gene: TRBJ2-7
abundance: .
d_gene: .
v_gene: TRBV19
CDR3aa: CASSNRGGEQYF
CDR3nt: TGTGCCAGTAGTAACAGGGGAGGCGAGCAGTACTTC

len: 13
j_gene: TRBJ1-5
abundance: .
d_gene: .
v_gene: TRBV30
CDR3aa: CAWSGTWNQPQHF
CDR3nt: TGTGCCTGGAGTGGGACTTGGAATCAGCCCCAGCATTTT

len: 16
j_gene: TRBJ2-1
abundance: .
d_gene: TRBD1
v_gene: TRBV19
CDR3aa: CASSAPGTGFFGGQFF
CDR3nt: TGTGCCAGTAGTGCCCCCGGGACAGGGTTTTTCGGGGGGCAGTTCTTC

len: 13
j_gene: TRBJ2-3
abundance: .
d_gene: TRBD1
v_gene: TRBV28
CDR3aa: CASYTGGSDTQYF
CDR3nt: TGTGCCAGCTATACAGGGGGCTCAGATACGCAGTATTTT

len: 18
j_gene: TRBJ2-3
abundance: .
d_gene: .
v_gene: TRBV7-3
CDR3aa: CASSLTAANSRSTDTQYF
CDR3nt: TGTGCCAGCAGCTTAACAGCGGCAAACTCCAGGTCCACAGATACGCAGTATTTT

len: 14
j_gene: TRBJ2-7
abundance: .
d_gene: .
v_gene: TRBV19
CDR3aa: CASSISGVIYEQYF
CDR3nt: TGTGCCAGTAGTATATCAGGGGTTATCTACGAGCAGTACTTC

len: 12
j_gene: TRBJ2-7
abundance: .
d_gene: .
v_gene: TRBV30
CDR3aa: CAWSGFSYEQYF
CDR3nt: TGTGCCTGGAGTGGCTTCTCCTACGAGCAGTACTTC

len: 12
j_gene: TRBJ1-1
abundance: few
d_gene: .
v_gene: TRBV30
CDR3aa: CAWSVRSTEAFF
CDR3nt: TGTGCCTGGAGTGTACGCAGTACTGAAGCTTTCTTT

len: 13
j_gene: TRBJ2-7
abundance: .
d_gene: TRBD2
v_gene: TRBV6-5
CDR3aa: CASSGTSGRAPYF
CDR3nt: TGTGCCAGCAGTGGAACTAGCGGGAGGGCCCCGTACTTC

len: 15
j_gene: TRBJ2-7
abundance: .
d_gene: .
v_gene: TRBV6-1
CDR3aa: CASSEAIGSPYEQYF
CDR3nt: TGTGCCAGCAGTGAAGCGATCGGTTCCCCCTACGAGCAGTACTTC

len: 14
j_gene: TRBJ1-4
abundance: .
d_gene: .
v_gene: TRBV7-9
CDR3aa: CASSLETGWEKLFF
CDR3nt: TGTGCCAGCAGCTTAGAAACAGGGTGGGAAAAACTGTTTTTT

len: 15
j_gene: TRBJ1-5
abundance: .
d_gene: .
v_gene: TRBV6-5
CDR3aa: CASSYAPGGRQPQHF
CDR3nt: TGTGCCAGCAGTTACGCGCCGGGGGGCAGGCAGCCCCAGCATTTT

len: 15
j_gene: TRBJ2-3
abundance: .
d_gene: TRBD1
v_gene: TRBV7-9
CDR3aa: CASSEGTVSTDTQYF
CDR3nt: TGTGCCAGCAGCGAAGGGACAGTGAGCACAGATACGCAGTATTTT

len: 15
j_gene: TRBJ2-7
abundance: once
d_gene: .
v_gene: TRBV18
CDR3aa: CASSPGLLLTYEQYF
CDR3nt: TGTGCCAGCTCACCGGGTTTACTCTTAACCTACGAGCAGTACTTC

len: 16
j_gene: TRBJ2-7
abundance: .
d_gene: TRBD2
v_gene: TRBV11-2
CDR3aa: CASSQLSGGFRNEQYF
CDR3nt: TGTGCCAGCAGCCAATTATCGGGGGGTTTTAGAAACGAGCAGTACTTC

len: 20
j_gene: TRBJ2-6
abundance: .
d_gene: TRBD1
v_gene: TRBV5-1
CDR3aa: CASSLLELGTGLSGANVLTF
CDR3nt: TGCGCCAGCAGCTTGCTGGAATTGGGGACAGGGCTCTCTGGGGCCAACGTCCTGACTTTC

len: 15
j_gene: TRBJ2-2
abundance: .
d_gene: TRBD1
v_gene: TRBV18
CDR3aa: CASSPGTGLAGELFF
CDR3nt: TGTGCCAGCTCACCCGGGACAGGGCTAGCCGGGGAGCTGTTTTTT

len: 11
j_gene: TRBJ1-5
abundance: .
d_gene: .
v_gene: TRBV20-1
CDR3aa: CSASGPTSQHF
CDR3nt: TGCAGTGCTAGTGGCCCGACGTCCCAGCATTTT